This TCR beta chain derives from a study of shared clonotypes between healthy human individuals. Concerning this clone itself: Its specificity is unknown.

This CDR3 spans 16 amino acids. V was clipped by 7 bases and J by 4 bases, with 20 bases between them. The germline V gene has CDR1 MNHEY and CDR2 SMNVEV (reference sequence). The protocol was immunoSEQ multiplex PCR, while the TCRdb copy is restricted to in-frame clones and leaves out a portion. This sample has about 230,000 clones; under 80% occur once, and the top ten carry 11%. General observations from the study: Relative to memory subsets, naive subsets generally showed larger estimated richness. The sharing of approximately 5.1% of naive CD4 clonotypes was seen across several donors. Clonotype sharing among donors, it was expected, would be affected by sequencing depth.

Naive CD4+ cells were CD45RA-selected; the remaining cells were memory. The chain links TRBV27 to TRBJ2-1; possible D gene TRBD1, 5 bases. Sequences were obtained from memory CD4+ T cells sorted from blood. Subset meaning: CD45RA-negative fraction. The TCR comes from a man younger than 45 in good health. CDR3 region: CASNSFSAKGYNEQFF. The CDR3 DNA reads TGTGCCAGCAATAGCTTTAGTGCTAAGGGGTACAATGAGCAGTTCTTC.